This T cell receptor beta chain comes out of a study of T cell changes during pregnancy in multiple sclerosis (dated by TCRdb to between 2018 and 2021). Broadly, across the study: Changes in the T cell repertoire over the course of pregnancy were examined in this study in women with multiple sclerosis.

The library was produced with the immunoSEQ multiplex PCR assay. Here the immuneACCESS table is served through TCRdb, limited to in-frame sequences with V and J called. Missing clones are a known gap in these copies; in checked studies unresolved V genes cover under half, and the rest lacks a known reason. Here the sample has around 70,000 clones; about 92% occur a single time. The ten largest clones add up to 2.1% of the sample. As to this clone: The specificity of this receptor is unknown. No per-base quality is available; no much larger clone lies one base away.

Trimming removed 2 bases from V and 6 bases from J, leaving 13 bases between the germline ends. For CDR1 and CDR2, the germline V gene lists MDHEN and SYDVKM. There are 14 amino acids in the CDR3, from cysteine to phenylalanine inclusive. Just CDR3 DNA is preserved here, 42 bases in frame from base 1. The starting material was peripheral blood, obtained in the second trimester of pregnancy. Recombination joined TRBV28 with TRBJ1-2; the D gene identity is not certain. The sequence was obtained from a female donor in good health, enrolled as a control in a pregnancy study. The CDR3 region: CASSLNGGIDGYTF. The DNA is TGTGCCAGCAGTTTAAATGGCGGCATCGATGGCTACACCTTC.